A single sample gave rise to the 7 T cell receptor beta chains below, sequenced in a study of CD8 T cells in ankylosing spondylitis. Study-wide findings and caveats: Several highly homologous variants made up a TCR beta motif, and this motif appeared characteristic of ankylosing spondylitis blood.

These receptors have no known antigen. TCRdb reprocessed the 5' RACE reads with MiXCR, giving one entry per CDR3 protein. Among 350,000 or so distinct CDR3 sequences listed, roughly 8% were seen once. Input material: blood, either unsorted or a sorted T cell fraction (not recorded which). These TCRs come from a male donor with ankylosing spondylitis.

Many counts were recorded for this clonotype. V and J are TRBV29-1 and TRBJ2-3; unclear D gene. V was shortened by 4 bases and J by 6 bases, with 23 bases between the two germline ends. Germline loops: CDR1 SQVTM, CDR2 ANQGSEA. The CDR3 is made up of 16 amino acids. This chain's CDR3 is CSVAPLSAEGSDTQYF. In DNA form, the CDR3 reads TGCAGCGTTGCCCCCCTTTCGGCTGAAGGTAGCGATACGCAGTATTTT.

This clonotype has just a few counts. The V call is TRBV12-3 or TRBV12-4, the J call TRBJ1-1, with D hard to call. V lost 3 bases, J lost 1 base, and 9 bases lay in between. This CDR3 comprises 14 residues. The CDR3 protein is CASSLARWNTEAFF. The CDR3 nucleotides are TGTGCCAGCAGTTTGGCACGTTGGAACACTGAAGCTTTCTTT.

CDR3 region: CASSLGPGEGGYTF. CDR3 sequence (DNA): TGTGCCAGCAGCTTGGGGCCGGGGGAAGGCGGCTACACCTTC. The genes are TRBV5-5 and TRBJ1-2, with a tentative D call TRBD1 (5 bases). Trimming shortened V by 0 bases and J by 8 bases, and 14 bases separated the two germline ends. The CDR3 covers 14 residues. From germline, CDR1 is SGHKS and CDR2 YYEKEE (reference sequence).

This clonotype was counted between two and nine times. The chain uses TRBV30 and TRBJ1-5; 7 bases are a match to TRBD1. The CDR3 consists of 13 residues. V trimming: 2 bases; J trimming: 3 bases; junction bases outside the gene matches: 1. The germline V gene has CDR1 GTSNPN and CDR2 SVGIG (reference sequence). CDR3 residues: CAWSRGHNQPQHF. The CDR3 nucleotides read TGTGCCTGGAGTAGGGGGCACAATCAGCCCCAGCATTTT.

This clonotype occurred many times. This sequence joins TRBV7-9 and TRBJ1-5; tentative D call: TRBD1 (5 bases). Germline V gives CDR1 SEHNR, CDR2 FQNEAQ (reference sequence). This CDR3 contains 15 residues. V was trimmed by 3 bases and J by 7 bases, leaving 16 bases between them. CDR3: CASSLDIRDPQPQHF. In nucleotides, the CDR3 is TGTGCCAGCAGCTTGGATATCCGGGACCCACAGCCCCAGCATTTT.

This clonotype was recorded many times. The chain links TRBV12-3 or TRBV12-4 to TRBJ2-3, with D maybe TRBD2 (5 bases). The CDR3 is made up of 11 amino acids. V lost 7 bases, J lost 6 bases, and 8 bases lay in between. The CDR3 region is CASTPGDTQYF. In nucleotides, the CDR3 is TGTGCCAGCACCCCGGGGGATACGCAGTATTTT.

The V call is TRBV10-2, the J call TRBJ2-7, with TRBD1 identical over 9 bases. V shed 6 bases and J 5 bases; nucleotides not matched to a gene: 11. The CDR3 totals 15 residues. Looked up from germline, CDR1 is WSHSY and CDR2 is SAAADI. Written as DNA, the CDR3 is TGCGCCAGCAGGGGACAGGGACCAAACTACGACGAGCAGTACTTC. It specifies CASRGQGPNYDEQYF.